The 4 T cell receptor beta chains below all came from one sample that was sequenced in a study of OX40 agonist ivuxolimab in advanced cancers. Assay: immunoSEQ multiplex PCR; the TCRdb copy retains only in-frame clones and omits some. The table records roughly 50,000 clones, 89% of them present only once. Here the sequenced sample was CD4+ or CD8+ T cells sorted from blood, taken in a trial of the OX40 agonist ivuxolimab. These receptors all come from an adult with an advanced solid tumor such as melanoma, head and neck, liver or kidney cancer.

The rearrangement links TRBV5-1 to TRBJ2-7; D perhaps matches TRBD1 (5 bases). CDR3 length equals 14 residues. V dropped 0 bases and J dropped 4 bases, with 11 bases sitting between them. The germline V gene has CDR1 SGHRS and CDR2 YFSETQ. In DNA, the CDR3 is TGCGCCAGCAGCTTGGGGGCCTCAGGGTACGAGCAGTACTTC. This translates into CASSLGASGYEQYF.

The chain joins TRBV4-3 to TRBJ1-2; D is possibly TRBD1 (5 bases). Trimming removed 3 bases at V and 4 bases at J, with 12 bases between. From germline, CDR1 is LGHNA and CDR2 YSLEER. This CDR3 has 14 amino acids. DNA for the CDR3: TGCGCCAGCAGCCACCGGGGGACCCGCTATGGCTACACCTTC. It codes for CASSHRGTRYGYTF.

CDR3 nucleotide sequence: TGCGCCAGCAGCCAAGAAGAGACTGCGGTCTCCTACGAGCAGTACTTC. This translates into CASSQEETAVSYEQYF. The chain carries TRBV4-1 and TRBJ2-7; no reliable D call. Deletions cut 0 bases from V and 0 bases from J, with 12 bases between. The CDR3 sequence is 16 residues long. From germline, CDR1 is MGHRA and CDR2 YSYEKL.

The chain combines TRBV9 with TRBJ2-3; D is unclear. Germline V gives CDR1 SGDLS, CDR2 YYNGEE. This CDR3 comprises 14 residues. V gave up 0 bases and J gave up 0 bases, with 5 bases separating them. The CDR3 loop is CASSVGVSTDTQYF. For the CDR3, the DNA is TGTGCCAGCAGCGTAGGGGTGAGCACAGATACGCAGTATTTT. Drawing the rest from reference TRBV9 and TRBJ2-3, the complete variable domain is DSGVTQTPKHLITATGQRVTLRCSPRSGDLSVYWYQQSLDQGLQFLIQYYNGEERAKGNILERFSAQQFPDLHSELNLSSLELGDSALYFCASSVGVSTDTQYFGPGTRLTVL.